The sequence of this TCR beta chain was determined in a study of blood T cell repertoires in COVID-19. Study-wide background: Sites in the United States, Italy and Spain provided acute and convalescent COVID-19 samples. Nucleic acid was either cDNA or gDNA, and it came from T cells, B-cell-depleted T cells, or PBMCs.

Original processing notes: Amplification of reference gene primers provided the estimated nucleated cell counts. Produced via immunoSEQ multiplex PCR; TCRdb's table is partial and in-frame only. The D gene and trimming were derived from the DNA, and the V and J assignments and clone size from that table. In the table there are around 160,000 clones, 84% of which are singletons. This TCR was sampled from a human donor in a cohort sampled during active COVID-19. Specimen: peripheral blood.

The CDR3, as DNA: TGTGCCAGCAGTGCCACGGGGGGCACTGAAGCTTTCTTT. Amino acids: CASSATGGTEAFF. The chain joins TRBV2 to TRBJ1-1, with a tentative D call TRBD1 (5 bases). Trimming cost V 4 bases and J 4 bases, with 10 bases left between them. The CDR3 consists of 13 residues. CDR1 and CDR2 (germline): SNHLY, FYNNEI.